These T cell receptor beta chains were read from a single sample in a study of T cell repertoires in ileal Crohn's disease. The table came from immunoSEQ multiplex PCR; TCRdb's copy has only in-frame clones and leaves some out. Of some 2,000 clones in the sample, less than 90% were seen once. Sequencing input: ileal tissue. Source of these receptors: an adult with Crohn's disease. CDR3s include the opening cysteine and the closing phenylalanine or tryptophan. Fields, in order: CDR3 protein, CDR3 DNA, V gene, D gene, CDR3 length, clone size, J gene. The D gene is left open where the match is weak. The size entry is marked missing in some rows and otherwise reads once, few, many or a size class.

CDR3 protein: CASSGQGARNEQFF
CDR3 DNA: TGTGCCAGCAGCGGACAGGGGGCGAGGAATGAGCAGTTCTTC
V gene: TRBV13
D gene: TRBD1
CDR3 length: 14
clone size: .
J gene: TRBJ2-1

CDR3 protein: CASSLSVRADTGELFF
CDR3 DNA: TGTGCCAGCAGTTTATCGGTCAGGGCGGACACCGGGGAGCTGTTTTTT
V gene: TRBV27
D gene: .
CDR3 length: 16
clone size: .
J gene: TRBJ2-2

CDR3 protein: CASRGQEYGYTF
CDR3 DNA: TGTGCCAGCAGGGGACAAGAATATGGCTACACCTTC
V gene: TRBV6-5
D gene: .
CDR3 length: 12
clone size: .
J gene: TRBJ1-2

CDR3 protein: CASSYEAGDNSPLHF
CDR3 DNA: TGTGCCAGCAGTTACGAAGCAGGGGATAATTCACCCCTCCACTTT
V gene: TRBV6-5
D gene: .
CDR3 length: 15
clone size: .
J gene: TRBJ1-6

CDR3 protein: CASSPSRTGILGEKLFF
CDR3 DNA: TGTGCCAGCAGCCCCTCCCGGACTGGGATCTTGGGGGAAAAACTGTTTTTT
V gene: TRBV14
D gene: .
CDR3 length: 17
clone size: few
J gene: TRBJ1-4

CDR3 protein: CASSPSGQRIYGYTF
CDR3 DNA: TGTGCCAGCAGTCCCTCCGGACAGCGCATCTATGGCTACACCTTC
V gene: TRBV27
D gene: .
CDR3 length: 15
clone size: .
J gene: TRBJ1-2

CDR3 protein: CASSYSAGVADTQYF
CDR3 DNA: TGTGCCAGCAGTTACTCTGCGGGGGTCGCAGATACGCAGTATTTT
V gene: TRBV6-5
D gene: TRBD2
CDR3 length: 15
clone size: .
J gene: TRBJ2-3

CDR3 protein: CASSPSPGLAGGTSNEQFF
CDR3 DNA: TGTGCCAGCAGCCCATCTCCGGGACTAGCGGGGGGAACTTCCAATGAGCAGTTCTTC
V gene: TRBV7-2
D gene: TRBD2
CDR3 length: 19
clone size: .
J gene: TRBJ2-1

CDR3 protein: CSTKRGTSGGEQFF
CDR3 DNA: TGCTCCACTAAGCGGGGGACTAGCGGGGGGGAGCAGTTCTTC
V gene: TRBV29-1
D gene: TRBD2
CDR3 length: 14
clone size: .
J gene: TRBJ2-1

CDR3 protein: CASIKRGNQPQHF
CDR3 DNA: TGTGCCAGCATTAAGCGGGGGAATCAGCCCCAGCATTTT
V gene: TRBV25-1
D gene: .
CDR3 length: 13
clone size: once
J gene: TRBJ1-5

CDR3 protein: CASSLWGQGTYEQYF
CDR3 DNA: TGCGCCAGCAGCTTGTGGGGACAGGGGACCTACGAGCAGTACTTC
V gene: TRBV5-1
D gene: TRBD1
CDR3 length: 15
clone size: .
J gene: TRBJ2-7

CDR3 protein: CSARAGIF
CDR3 DNA: TGCAGTGCTAGAGCAGGGATCTTC
V gene: TRBV20-1
D gene: .
CDR3 length: 8
clone size: .
J gene: TRBJ2-1

CDR3 protein: CASSTYEGAYQETQYF
CDR3 DNA: TGTGCCAGCAGTACCTACGAGGGGGCCTACCAAGAGACCCAGTACTTC
V gene: TRBV11-2
D gene: TRBD1
CDR3 length: 16
clone size: once
J gene: TRBJ2-5

CDR3 protein: CAWSEGWGRRTDTQYF
CDR3 DNA: TGTGCCTGGAGTGAGGGGTGGGGGAGGCGCACAGATACGCAGTATTTT
V gene: TRBV30
D gene: .
CDR3 length: 16
clone size: .
J gene: TRBJ2-3